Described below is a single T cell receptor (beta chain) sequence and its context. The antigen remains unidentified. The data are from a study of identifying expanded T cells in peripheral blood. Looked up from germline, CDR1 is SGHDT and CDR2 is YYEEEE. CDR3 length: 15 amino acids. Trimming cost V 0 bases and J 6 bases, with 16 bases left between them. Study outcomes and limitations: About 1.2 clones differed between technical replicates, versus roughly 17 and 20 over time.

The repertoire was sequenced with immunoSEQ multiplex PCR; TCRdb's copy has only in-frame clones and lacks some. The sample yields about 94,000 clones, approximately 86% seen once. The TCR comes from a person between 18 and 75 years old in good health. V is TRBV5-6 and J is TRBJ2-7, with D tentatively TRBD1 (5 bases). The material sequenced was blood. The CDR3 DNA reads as TGTGCCAGCAGCTTGGGGCTCTCCCCAGGGCTCGAGCAGTACTTC. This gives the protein CASSLGLSPGLEQYF. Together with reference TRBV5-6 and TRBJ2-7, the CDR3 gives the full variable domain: DAGVTQSPTHLIKTRGQQVTLRCSPKSGHDTVSWYQQALGQGPQFIFQYYEEEERQRGNFPDRFSGHQFPNYSSELNVNALLLGDSALYLCASSLGLSPGLEQYFGPGTRLTVT.